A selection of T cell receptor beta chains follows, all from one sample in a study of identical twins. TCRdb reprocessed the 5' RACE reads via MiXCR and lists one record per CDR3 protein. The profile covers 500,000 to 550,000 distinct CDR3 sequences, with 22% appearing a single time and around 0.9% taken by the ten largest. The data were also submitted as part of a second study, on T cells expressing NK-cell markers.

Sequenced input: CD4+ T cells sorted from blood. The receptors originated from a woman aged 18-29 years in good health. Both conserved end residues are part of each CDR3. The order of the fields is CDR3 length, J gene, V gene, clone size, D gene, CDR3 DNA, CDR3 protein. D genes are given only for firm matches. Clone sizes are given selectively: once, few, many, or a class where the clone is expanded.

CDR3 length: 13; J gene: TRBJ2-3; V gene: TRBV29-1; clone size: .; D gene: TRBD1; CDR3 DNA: TGCAGCGCTGGGACAGGGTCCACAGATACGCAGTATTTT; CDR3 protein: CSAGTGSTDTQYF
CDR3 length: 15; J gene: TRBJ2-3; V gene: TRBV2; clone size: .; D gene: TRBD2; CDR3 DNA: TGTGCCAGCAGTGAAGCCCTGGGAGGGACAGATACGCAGTATTTT; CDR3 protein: CASSEALGGTDTQYF
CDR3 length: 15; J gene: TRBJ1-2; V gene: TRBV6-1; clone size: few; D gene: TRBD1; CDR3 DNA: TGTGCCAGCAGTGCTAGGGACAGGGGGTACTATGGCTACACCTTC; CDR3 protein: CASSARDRGYYGYTF
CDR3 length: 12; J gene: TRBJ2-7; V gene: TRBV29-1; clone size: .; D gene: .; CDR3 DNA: TGCAGCGTTGGGCAGGAGAGCTACGAGCAGTACTTC; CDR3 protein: CSVGQESYEQYF
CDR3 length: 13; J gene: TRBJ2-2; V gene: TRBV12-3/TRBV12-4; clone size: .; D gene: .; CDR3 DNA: TGTGCCAGCAGTGCCCGTTTTACCGGGGAGCTGTTTTTT; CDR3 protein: CASSARFTGELFF
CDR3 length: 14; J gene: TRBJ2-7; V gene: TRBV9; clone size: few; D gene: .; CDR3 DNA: TGTGCCAGCAGCGTAGGCCAGAGAAACTACGAGCAGTACTTC; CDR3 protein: CASSVGQRNYEQYF
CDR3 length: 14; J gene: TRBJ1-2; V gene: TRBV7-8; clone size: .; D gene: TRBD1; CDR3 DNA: TGTGCCAGCAGCCAGGACAGGGTGATATGGAGCTACACCTTC; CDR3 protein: CASSQDRVIWSYTF
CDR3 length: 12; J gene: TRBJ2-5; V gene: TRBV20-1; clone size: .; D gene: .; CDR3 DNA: TGCAGTGCTAGAGAAGGGCGGGTGACCCAGTACTTC; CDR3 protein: CSAREGRVTQYF
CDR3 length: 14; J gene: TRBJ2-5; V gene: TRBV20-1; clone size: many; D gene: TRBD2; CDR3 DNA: TGCAGTGCTACCGGGACTAGCGGGCAAGAGACCCAGTACTTC; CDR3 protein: CSATGTSGQETQYF
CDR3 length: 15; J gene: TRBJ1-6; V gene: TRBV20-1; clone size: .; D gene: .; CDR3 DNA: TGCAGTGCTAGAGGACCTCCGGGCGTCAATTCACCCCTCCACTTT; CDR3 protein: CSARGPPGVNSPLHF
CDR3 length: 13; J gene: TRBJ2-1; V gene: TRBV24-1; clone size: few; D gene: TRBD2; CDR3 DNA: TGTGCCACCAGTGGAGCGGGGGATCAGAGGCGGTTCTTC; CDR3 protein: CATSGAGDQRRFF
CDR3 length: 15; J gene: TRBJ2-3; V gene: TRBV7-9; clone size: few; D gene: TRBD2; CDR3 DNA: TGTGCCAGCAGAAGCGGGATTAGAGACTCACATACGCAGTATTTT; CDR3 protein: CASRSGIRDSHTQYF
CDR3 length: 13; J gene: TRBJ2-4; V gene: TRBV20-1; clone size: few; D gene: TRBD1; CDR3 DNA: TGCAGTGCTGGTGACAGGGGATACAACATTCAGTACTTC; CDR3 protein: CSAGDRGYNIQYF
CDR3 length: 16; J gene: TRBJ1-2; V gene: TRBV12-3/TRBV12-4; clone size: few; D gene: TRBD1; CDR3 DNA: TGTGCCAGCAGTCCCTCCAATGTCAGGGGGCTCTATGGCTACACCTTC; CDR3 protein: CASSPSNVRGLYGYTF
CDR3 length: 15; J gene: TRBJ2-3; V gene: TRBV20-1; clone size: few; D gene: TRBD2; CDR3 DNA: TGCAGTGCTAGAGTCCGGACTAGCTCGGCAGATACGCAGTATTTT; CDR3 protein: CSARVRTSSADTQYF
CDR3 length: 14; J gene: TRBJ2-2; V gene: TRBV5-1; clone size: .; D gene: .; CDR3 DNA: TGCGCCAGCAGCTCCGATCCGAACACCGGGGAGCTGTTTTTT; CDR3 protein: CASSSDPNTGELFF
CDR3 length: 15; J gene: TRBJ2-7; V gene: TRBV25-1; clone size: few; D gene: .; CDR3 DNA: TGTGCCAGCAGTGAAAGGGGTGGCGGGACCTACGAGCAGTACTTC; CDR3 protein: CASSERGGGTYEQYF
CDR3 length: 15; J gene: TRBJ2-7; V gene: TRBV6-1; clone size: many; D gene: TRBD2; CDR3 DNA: TGTGCCAGCAGTCGTAGCGGGAGGGGATCCTACGAGCAGTACTTC; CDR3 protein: CASSRSGRGSYEQYF
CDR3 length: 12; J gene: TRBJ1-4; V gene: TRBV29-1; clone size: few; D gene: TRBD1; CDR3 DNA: TGCAGCGCTACAGGGGCCGATGAAAAACTGTTTTTT; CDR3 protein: CSATGADEKLFF
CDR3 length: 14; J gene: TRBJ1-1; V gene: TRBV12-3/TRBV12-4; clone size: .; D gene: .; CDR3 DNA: TGTGCCAGCAGTTTCCGGGGAGGGTATGCTGAAGCTTTCTTT; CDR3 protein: CASSFRGGYAEAFF
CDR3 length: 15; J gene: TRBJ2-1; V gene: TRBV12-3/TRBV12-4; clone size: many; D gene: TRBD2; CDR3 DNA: TGTGCCAGCAGCGAGCTAGCGGGAAGTTACAATGAGCAGTTCTTC; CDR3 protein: CASSELAGSYNEQFF
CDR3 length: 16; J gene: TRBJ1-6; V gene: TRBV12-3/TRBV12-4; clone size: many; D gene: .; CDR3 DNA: TGTGCCAGCTCACCCCACCCGGGACTCAAAAATTCACCCCTCCACTTT; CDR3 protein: CASSPHPGLKNSPLHF